The 14 T cell receptor beta chains presented below share a single source sample, sequenced in a study of early T cells in non-severe SARS-CoV-2 infection. TCRdb recomputed calls from the 5' RACE reads with MiXCR, one row per CDR3 protein. This table has under 40,000 distinct CDR3 sequences, over 5% appearing once. The specimen was whole blood. These receptors were taken from an adult who was a healthcare worker with PCR-confirmed SARS-CoV-2 infection or an uninfected control (not recorded which).

J is TRBJ2-1 and V is TRBV7-2; D is undetermined. Germline V lookup: CDR1 SGHTA, CDR2 FQGNSA. This CDR3 is built from 13 residues. V gave up 1 base and J gave up 10 bases, with 11 bases separating them. CDR3 nucleotide sequence: TGTGCCAGCAGCTTAGGCCGGAACCGCGAGCAGTTCTTC. It translates to CASSLGRNREQFF.

The chain uses TRBV28 and TRBJ2-7; D gene uncertain. Trimming removed 4 bases at V and 0 bases at J, with 16 bases between. The CDR3 is made up of 16 amino acids. CDR1 and CDR2 from the germline V gene are MDHEN and SYDVKM. The CDR3 region is CASSSPGGLSSYEQYF. DNA of the CDR3: TGTGCCAGCAGTTCCCCAGGCGGATTAAGCTCCTACGAGCAGTACTTC.

The sample holds many counts of this clonotype. The rearrangement uses TRBV2 and TRBJ2-1; no clear D gene. Germline V CDR1 and CDR2: SNHLY, FYNNEI. This CDR3 contains 10 residues. Trimming cost V 8 bases and J 7 bases, with 6 bases left between them. CDR3 sequence reads: CASRRNEQFF. CDR3 DNA sequence: TGTGCCAGCCGTCGGAATGAGCAGTTCTTC.

This clonotype appeared many times. The chain uses TRBV12-3 or TRBV12-4 and TRBJ2-1, with D possibly TRBD2 on 5 matching bases. Between the trimmed V and J ends, which lost 6 bases and 4 bases, there was a span of 10 bases. There are 13 residues in the CDR3. The CDR3 protein is CASSGLEYNEQFF. As DNA, the CDR3 is TGTGCCAGCAGCGGACTGGAATACAATGAGCAGTTCTTC.

This clonotype was counted ten times or more. The gene calls are TRBV6-4 and TRBJ2-7, with TRBD2 as a possible D gene (5 bases). Deletions cut 0 bases from V and 6 bases from J, with 18 bases between. Per the germline V gene, CDR1 is MRHNA and CDR2 is SNTAGT. This CDR3 region has 16 residues. CDR3 DNA sequence: TGTGCCAGCAGTGACTCTGGAGGTGAGCTAATGACCGAGCAGTACTTC. It codes for CASSDSGGELMTEQYF.

The table lists this clonotype with many counts. The rearrangement uses TRBV9 and TRBJ1-6, with D tentatively TRBD1 (6 bases). Trimming took off 2 bases at V and 9 bases at J, with 12 bases between the two ends. The germline V gene has CDR1 SGDLS and CDR2 YYNGEE. There are 14 residues in the CDR3. CDR3 DNA: TGTGCCAGCAGCGTGACAGGAGTACGTTCACCCCTCCACTTT. Encoded protein: CASSVTGVRSPLHF.

This clonotype showed up many times. V usage is TRBV10-1 and J usage is TRBJ1-1; possibly TRBD1 for D (6 bases). The germline CDR1 and CDR2 sequences are WNHNN and SYGVQD (reference sequence). V dropped 0 bases and J dropped 7 bases, with 18 bases sitting between them. The CDR3 covers 16 residues. CDR3 DNA sequence: TGCGCCAGCAGTGAGTCCCACCCGGGACACCCCTATGAAGCTTTCTTT. This codes for CASSESHPGHPYEAFF.

This clonotype was recorded at least ten times. This chain connects TRBV30 to TRBJ2-1; D may be TRBD1 (6 bases). The CDR3 is 17 amino acids. The V and J ends lost 0 bases and 4 bases respectively, with 19 bases between them. Looked up from germline, CDR1 is GTSNPN and CDR2 is SVGIG (reference sequence). CDR3: CAWSVLRRTVSYNEQFF. CDR3 nucleotide sequence: TGTGCCTGGAGTGTACTTCGGCGGACAGTCTCTTACAATGAGCAGTTCTTC.

This clonotype has at least ten counts. The gene calls are TRBV28 and TRBJ2-6; D is uncertain. The CDR3 length is 15 residues. Between the trimmed V and J ends, which lost 6 bases and 4 bases, there was a span of 13 bases. From germline, CDR1 is MDHEN and CDR2 SYDVKM. CDR3 protein: CASSPTGTGANVLTF. The CDR3 DNA sequence: TGTGCCAGCAGCCCCACGGGCACGGGGGCCAACGTCCTGACTTTC.

This chain links TRBV27 with TRBJ2-1; 12 bases agree with TRBD2. CDR3 length equals 14 residues. CDR1 is MNHEY, CDR2 SMNVEV, per germline (reference sequence). V lost 2 bases to trimming and J lost 9 bases; unmatched junction nucleotides: 2. CDR3 sequence (DNA): TGTGCCAGCAGTTTAACTAGCGGGAGGATTGAGCAGTTCTTC. Translating gives CASSLTSGRIEQFF.

The chain couples TRBV18 to TRBJ2-2; D gene unclear. Germline lookup yields CDR1 KGHSH and CDR2 LQKENI. Trimming pared 6 bases from V and 3 bases from J, leaving 14 bases between. This CDR3 is built from 15 residues. The chain's CDR3 is CASSQSTPDTGELFF. As DNA, the CDR3 is TGTGCCAGCTCCCAGAGCACTCCGGACACCGGGGAGCTGTTTTTT.

V gene TRBV6-5 combines with J gene TRBJ1-6; a weak D match, TRBD1 (5 bases). Germline lookup yields CDR1 MNHEY and CDR2 SVGAGI. Trimming took 2 bases from V and 8 from J, leaving 10 bases between them. CDR3 length: 14 residues. The CDR3 spells CASSYEGKDSPLHF. CDR3 bases: TGTGCCAGCAGTTACGAGGGGAAGGATTCACCCCTCCACTTT.

This clonotype showed up just a few times. The chain uses TRBV12-3 or TRBV12-4 and TRBJ2-7, with a tentative D call TRBD2 (6 bases). The CDR3 contains 13 residues. Trimming pared 8 bases from V and 3 bases from J, leaving 14 bases between. In nucleotides, the CDR3 is TGTGCCAGCGGCGAATGGGGGGACTACGAGCAGTACTTC. Translated, it gives CASGEWGDYEQYF.

This clonotype is judged medium-sized. V and J are TRBV11-2 and TRBJ2-5; TRBD1 might be the D (5 bases). V was pared by 5 bases and J by 1 base, with 14 bases between. CDR1 and CDR2 (germline): SGHAT, FQNNGV. The length of the CDR3 is 15 residues. CDR3: CASSPRRQLQETQYF. DNA of the CDR3: TGTGCCAGCAGCCCACGGCGACAGCTCCAAGAGACCCAGTACTTC.